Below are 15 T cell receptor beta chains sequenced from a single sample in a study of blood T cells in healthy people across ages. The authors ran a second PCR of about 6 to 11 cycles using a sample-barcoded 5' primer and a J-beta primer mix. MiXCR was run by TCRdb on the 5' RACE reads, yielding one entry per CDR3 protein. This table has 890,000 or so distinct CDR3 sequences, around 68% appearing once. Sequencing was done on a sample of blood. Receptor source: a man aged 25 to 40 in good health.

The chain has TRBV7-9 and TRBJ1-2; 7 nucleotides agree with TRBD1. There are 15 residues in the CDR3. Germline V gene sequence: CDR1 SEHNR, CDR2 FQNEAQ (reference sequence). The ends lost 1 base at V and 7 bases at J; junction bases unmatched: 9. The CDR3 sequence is CASSLESGRGAGYTF. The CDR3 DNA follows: TGTGCCAGCAGCTTAGAGTCCGGCAGGGGGGCTGGCTACACCTTC.

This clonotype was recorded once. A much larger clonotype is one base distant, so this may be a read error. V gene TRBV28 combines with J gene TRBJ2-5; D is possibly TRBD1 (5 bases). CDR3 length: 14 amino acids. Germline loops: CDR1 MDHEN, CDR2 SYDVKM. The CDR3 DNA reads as TGTGCCAGCAGTTTAGACAGCACCCAAGAGGCCCAGTACTTC. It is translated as CASSLDSTQEAQYF.

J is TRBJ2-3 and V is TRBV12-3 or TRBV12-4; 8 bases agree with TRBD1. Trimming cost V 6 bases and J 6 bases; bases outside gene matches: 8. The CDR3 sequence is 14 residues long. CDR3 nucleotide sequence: TGTGCCAGCAGCCCGACAGGGGCTATGGATACGCAGTATTTT. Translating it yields CASSPTGAMDTQYF.

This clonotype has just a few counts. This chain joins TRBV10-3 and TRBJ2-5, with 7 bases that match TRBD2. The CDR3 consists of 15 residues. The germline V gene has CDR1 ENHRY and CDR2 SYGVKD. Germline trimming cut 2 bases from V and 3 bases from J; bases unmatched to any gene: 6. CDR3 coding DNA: TGTGCCATCAGTGAGGTTTCAAGCGGGAAAGAGACCCAGTACTTC. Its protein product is CAISEVSSGKETQYF.

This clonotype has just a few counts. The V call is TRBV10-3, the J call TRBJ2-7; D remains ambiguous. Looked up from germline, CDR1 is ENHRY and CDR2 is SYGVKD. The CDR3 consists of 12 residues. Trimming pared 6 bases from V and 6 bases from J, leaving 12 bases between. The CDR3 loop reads CAIRETGAEQYF. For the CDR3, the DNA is TGTGCCATCAGGGAAACTGGAGCCGAGCAGTACTTC.

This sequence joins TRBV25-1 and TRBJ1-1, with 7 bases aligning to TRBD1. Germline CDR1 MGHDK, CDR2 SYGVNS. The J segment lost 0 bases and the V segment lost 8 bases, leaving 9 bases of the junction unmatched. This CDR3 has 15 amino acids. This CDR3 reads CASQPTDRLNTEAFF. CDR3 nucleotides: TGTGCCAGCCAGCCAACGGACAGGCTGAACACTGAAGCTTTCTTT.

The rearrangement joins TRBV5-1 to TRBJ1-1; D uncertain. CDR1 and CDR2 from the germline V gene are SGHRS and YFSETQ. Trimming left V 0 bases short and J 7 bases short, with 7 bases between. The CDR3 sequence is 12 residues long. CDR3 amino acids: CASSLDLGEAFF. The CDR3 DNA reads TGCGCCAGCAGCTTGGATTTGGGTGAAGCTTTCTTT. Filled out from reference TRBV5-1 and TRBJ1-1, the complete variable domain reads KAGVTQTPRYLIKTRGQQVTLSCSPISGHRSVSWYQQTPGQGLQFLFEYFSETQRNKGNFPGRFSGRQFSNSRSEMNVSTLELGDSALYLCASSLDLGEAFFGQGTRLTVV.

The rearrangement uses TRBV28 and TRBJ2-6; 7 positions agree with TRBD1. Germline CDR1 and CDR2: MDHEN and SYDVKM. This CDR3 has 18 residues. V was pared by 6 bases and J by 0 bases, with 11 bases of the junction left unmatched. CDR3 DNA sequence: TGTGCCAGCAGGGGGGACAGCCTACCAACCTCTGGGGCCAACGTCCTGACTTTC. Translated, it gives CASRGDSLPTSGANVLTF.

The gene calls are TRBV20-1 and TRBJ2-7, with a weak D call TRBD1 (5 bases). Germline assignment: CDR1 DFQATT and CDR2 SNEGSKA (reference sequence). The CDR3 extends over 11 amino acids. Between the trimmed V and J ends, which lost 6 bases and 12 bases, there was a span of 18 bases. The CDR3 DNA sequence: TGCAGTGCAACTACAGGTTCGAGACGGTACTTC. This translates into CSATTGSRRYF.

CDR3 sequence reads: CASAIRGLYEQYF. DNA for the CDR3: TGTGCCAGCGCAATCCGTGGACTCTACGAGCAGTACTTC. The V and J genes are TRBV6-2 or TRBV6-3 and TRBJ2-7; D may be TRBD2 (5 bases). CDR3 size: 13 residues. Trimming left V 8 bases short and J 3 bases short, with 14 bases between. The germline V gene has CDR1 MNHEY and CDR2 SVGEGT.

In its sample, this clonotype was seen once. The CDR3: CASSQSGGAFTDTQYF. As DNA, the CDR3 is TGTGCCAGCAGTCAGAGCGGGGGGGCGTTCACAGATACGCAGTATTTT. The V call is TRBV2, the J call TRBJ2-3; 10 positions match TRBD2. This CDR3 spans 16 amino acids. CDR1 is SNHLY, CDR2 FYNNEI, per germline. V lost 5 bases and J lost 2; bases outside the gene matches: 7. The full variable domain, rest sourced from reference TRBV2 and TRBJ2-3, is EPEVTQTPSHQVTQMGQEVILRCVPISNHLYFYWYRQILGQKVEFLVSFYNNEISEKSEIFDDQFSVERPDGSNFTLKIRSTKLEDSAMYFCASSQSGGAFTDTQYFGPGTRLTVL.

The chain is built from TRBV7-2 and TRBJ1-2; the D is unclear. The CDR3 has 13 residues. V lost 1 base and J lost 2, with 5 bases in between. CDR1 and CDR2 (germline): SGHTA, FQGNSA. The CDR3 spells CASSLDMNYGYTF. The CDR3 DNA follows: TGTGCCAGCAGCTTAGATATGAACTATGGCTACACCTTC.

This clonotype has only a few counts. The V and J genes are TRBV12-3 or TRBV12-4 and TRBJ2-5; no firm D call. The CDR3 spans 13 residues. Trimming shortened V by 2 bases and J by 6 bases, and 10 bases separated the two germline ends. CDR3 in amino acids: CASSLLTTKTQYF. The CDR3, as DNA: TGTGCCAGCAGTTTACTAACTACGAAGACCCAGTACTTC.

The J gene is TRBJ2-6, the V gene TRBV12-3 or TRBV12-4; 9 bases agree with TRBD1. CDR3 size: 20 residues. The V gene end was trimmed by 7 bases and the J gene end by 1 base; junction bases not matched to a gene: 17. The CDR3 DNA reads TGTGCCAGCACCGGGGGACCGACAGGGGGGAGTTCGTCTGGGGCCAACGTCCTGACTTTC. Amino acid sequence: CASTGGPTGGSSSGANVLTF.

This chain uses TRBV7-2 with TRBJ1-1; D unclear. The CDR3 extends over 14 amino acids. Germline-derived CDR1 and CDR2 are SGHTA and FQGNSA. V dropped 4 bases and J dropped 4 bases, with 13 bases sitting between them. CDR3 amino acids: CASSWASLGTEAFF. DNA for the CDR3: TGTGCCAGCAGCTGGGCCAGCCTTGGCACTGAAGCTTTCTTT.